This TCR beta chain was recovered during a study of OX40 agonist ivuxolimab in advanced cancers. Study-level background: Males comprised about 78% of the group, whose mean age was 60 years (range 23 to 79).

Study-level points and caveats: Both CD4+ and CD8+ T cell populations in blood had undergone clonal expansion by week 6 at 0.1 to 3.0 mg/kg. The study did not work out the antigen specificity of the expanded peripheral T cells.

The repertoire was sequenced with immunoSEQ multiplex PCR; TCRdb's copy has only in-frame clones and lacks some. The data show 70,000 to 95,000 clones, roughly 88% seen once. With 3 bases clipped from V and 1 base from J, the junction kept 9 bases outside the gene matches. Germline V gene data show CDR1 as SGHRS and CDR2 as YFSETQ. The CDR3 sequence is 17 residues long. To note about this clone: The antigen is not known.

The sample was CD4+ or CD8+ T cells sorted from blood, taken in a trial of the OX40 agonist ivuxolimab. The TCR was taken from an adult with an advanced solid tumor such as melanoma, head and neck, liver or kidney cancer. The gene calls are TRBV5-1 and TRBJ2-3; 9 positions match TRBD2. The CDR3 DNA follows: TGCGCCAGCAGCTCGGGTGCTAGCGGGATGGGCACAGATACGCAGTATTTT. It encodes CASSSGASGMGTDTQYF.